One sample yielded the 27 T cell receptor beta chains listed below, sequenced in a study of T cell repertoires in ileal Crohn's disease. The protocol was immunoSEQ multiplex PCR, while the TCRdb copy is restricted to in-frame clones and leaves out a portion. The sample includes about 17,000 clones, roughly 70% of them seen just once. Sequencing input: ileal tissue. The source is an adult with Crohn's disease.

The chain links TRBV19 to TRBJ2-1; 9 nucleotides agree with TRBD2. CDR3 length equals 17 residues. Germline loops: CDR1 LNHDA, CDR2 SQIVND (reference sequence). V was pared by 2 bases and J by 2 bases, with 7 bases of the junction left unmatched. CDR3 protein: CASSIMASGDPYNEQFF. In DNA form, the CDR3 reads TGTGCCAGTAGTATAATGGCTAGCGGGGACCCCTACAATGAGCAGTTCTTC.

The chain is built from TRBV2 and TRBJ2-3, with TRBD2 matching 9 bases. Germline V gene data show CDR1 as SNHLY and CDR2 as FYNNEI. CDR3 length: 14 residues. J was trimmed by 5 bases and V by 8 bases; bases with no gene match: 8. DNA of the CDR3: TGTGCCAGCGAGATAGCGGGGGAGCTAGATACGCAGTATTTT. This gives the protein CASEIAGELDTQYF. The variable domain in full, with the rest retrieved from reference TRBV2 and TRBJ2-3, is EPEVTQTPSHQVTQMGQEVILRCVPISNHLYFYWYRQILGQKVEFLVSFYNNEISEKSEIFDDQFSVERPDGSNFTLKIRSTKLEDSAMYFCASEIAGELDTQYFGPGTRLTVL.

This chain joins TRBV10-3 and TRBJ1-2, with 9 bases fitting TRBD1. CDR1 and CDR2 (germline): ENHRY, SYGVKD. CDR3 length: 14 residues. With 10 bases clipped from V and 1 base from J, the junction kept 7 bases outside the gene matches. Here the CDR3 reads CATQPGQGNYGYTF. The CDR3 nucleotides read TGTGCCACACAACCGGGACAGGGTAACTATGGCTACACCTTC.

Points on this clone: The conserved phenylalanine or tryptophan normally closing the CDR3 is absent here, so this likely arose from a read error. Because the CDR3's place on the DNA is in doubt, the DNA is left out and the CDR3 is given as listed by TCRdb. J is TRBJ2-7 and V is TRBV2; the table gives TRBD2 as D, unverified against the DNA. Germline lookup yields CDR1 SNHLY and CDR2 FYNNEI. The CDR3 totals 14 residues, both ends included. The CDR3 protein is CASRSRAGGGAPLL.

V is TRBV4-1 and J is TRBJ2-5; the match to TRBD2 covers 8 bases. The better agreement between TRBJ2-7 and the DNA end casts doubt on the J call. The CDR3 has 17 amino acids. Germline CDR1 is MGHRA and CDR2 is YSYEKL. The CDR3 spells CASSHVLVAGSRYEQYF. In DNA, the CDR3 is TGCGCCAGCAGCCACGTACTCGTAGCGGGATCCCGCTACGAGCAGTACTTC.

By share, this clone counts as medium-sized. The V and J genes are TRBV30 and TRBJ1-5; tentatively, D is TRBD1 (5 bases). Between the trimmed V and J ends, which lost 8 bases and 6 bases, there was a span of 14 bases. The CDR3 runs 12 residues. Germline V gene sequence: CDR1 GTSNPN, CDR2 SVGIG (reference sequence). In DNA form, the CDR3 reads TGTGCCCTATCTACGGGGGGTCAGCCCCAGCATTTT. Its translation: CALSTGGQPQHF.

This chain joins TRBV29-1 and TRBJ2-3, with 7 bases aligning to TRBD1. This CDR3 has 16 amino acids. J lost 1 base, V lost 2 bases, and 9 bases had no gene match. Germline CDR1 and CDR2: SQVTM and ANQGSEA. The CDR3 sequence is CSVERALDRRTDTQYF. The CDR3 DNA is TGCAGCGTTGAAAGGGCTTTGGACAGGCGCACAGATACGCAGTATTTT.

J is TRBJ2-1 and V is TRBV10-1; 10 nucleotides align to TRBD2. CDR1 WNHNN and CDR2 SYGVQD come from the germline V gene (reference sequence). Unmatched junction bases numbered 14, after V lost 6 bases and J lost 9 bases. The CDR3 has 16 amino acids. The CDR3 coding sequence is TGCGCCAGCAGCAAACTAGCGGGACCCCTTACGGCTGAGCAGTTCTTC. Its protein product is CASSKLAGPLTAEQFF.

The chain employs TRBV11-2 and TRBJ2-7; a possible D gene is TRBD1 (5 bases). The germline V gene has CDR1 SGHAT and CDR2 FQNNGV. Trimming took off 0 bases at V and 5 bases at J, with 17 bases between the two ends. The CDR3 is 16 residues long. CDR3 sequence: CASSLDDRRERDEQYF. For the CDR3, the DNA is TGTGCCAGCAGCTTAGATGATCGCAGGGAAAGGGACGAGCAGTACTTC.

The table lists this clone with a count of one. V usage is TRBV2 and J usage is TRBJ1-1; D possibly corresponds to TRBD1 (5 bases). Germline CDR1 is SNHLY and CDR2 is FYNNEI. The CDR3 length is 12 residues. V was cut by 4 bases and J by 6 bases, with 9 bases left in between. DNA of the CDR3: TGTGCCAGCAGTGCGACAGCCCCTGAAGCTTTCTTT. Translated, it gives CASSATAPEAFF.

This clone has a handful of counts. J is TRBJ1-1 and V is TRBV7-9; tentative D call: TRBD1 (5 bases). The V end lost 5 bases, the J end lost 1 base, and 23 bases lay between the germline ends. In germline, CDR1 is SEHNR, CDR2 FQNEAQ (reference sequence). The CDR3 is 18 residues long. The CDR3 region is CASSDTVFHDSPNTEAFF. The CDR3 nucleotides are TGTGCCAGCAGCGACACGGTTTTCCATGACAGTCCGAACACTGAAGCTTTCTTT.

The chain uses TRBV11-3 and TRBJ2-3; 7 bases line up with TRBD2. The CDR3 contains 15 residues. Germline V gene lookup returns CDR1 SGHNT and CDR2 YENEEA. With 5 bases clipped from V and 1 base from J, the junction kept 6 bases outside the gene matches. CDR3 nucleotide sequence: TGTGCCAGCAGCAGGGTTGCGGGGGGCACAGATACGCAGTATTTT. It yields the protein CASSRVAGGTDTQYF. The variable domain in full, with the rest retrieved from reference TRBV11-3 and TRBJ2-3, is EAGVVQSPRYKIIEKKQPVAFWCNPISGHNTLYWYLQNLGQGPELLIRYENEEAVDDSQLPKDRFSAERLKGVDSTLKIQPAELGDSAVYLCASSRVAGGTDTQYFGPGTRLTVL.

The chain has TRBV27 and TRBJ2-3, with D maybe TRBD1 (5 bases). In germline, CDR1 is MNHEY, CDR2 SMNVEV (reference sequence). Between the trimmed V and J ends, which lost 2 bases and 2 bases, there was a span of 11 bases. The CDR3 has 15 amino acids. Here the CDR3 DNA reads TGTGCCAGCAGTTTAAACAGGAACCCCACAGATACGCAGTATTTT. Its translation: CASSLNRNPTDTQYF.

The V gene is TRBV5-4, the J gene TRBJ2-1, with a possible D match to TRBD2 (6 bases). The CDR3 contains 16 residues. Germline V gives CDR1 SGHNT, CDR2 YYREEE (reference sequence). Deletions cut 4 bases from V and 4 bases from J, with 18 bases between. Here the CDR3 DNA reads TGTGCCAGCAGCACACACTACGGGACTCAATACAATGAGCAGTTCTTC. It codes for CASSTHYGTQYNEQFF.

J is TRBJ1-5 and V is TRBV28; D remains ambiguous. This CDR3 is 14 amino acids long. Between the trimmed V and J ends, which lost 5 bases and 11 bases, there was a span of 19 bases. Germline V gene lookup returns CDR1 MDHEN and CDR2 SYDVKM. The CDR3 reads CASSPTLGRWSQHF. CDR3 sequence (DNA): TGTGCCAGCAGTCCCACCCTAGGGAGGTGGTCCCAGCATTTT. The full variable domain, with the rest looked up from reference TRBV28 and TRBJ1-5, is DVKVTQSSRYLVKRTGEKVFLECVQDMDHENMFWYRQDPGLGLRLIYFSYDVKMKEKGDIPEGYSVSREKKERFSLILESASTNQTSMYLCASSPTLGRWSQHFGDGTRLSIL.

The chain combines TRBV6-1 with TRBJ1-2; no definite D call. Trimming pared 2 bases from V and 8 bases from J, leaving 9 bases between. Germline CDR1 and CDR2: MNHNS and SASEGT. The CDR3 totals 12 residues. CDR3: CASSESGRGYTF. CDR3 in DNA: TGTGCCAGCAGTGAATCTGGGAGGGGCTACACCTTC.

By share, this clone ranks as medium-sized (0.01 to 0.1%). The DNA for the CDR3 is TGTGCCAGTGACAGGGGGTCGGCTGGGGCCAACGTCCTGACTTTC. This codes for CASDRGSAGANVLTF. This chain joins TRBV6-1 and TRBJ2-6, with 9 bases fitting TRBD1. The CDR3 is 15 residues long. After removal of 9 bases from V and 2 bases from J, the junction contained 5 bases not matched to a gene. The germline CDR1 and CDR2 sequences are MNHNS and SASEGT.

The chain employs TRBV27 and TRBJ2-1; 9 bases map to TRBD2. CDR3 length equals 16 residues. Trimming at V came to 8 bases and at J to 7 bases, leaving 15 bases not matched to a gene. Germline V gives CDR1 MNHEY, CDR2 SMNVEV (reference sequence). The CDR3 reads CASRSFSGSWGNEQFF. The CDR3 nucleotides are TGTGCCAGCCGGTCGTTTAGCGGGAGTTGGGGGAATGAGCAGTTCTTC.

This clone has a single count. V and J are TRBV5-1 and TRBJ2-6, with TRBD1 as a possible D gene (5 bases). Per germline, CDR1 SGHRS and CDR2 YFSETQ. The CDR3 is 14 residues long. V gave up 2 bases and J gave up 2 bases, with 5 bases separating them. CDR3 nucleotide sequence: TGCGCCAGCAGCTTAGGGGCTGGGGCCAACGTCCTGACTTTC. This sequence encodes CASSLGAGANVLTF. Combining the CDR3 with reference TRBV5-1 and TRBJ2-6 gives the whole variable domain KAGVTQTPRYLIKTRGQQVTLSCSPISGHRSVSWYQQTPGQGLQFLFEYFSETQRNKGNFPGRFSGRQFSNSRSEMNVSTLELGDSALYLCASSLGAGANVLTFGAGSRLTVL.

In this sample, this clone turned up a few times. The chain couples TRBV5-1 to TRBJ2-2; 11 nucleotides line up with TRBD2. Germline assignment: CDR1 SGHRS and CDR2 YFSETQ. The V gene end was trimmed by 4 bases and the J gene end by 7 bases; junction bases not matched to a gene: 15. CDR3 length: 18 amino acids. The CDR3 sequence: CASSPPTSGRREVGELFF. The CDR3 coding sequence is TGCGCCAGCAGCCCACCCACTAGCGGGAGAAGGGAGGTCGGGGAGCTGTTTTTT.

CDR3 coding DNA: TGTGCCAGCAGTGCCCAGGGGAACGAGCAGTACTTC. Protein product: CASSAQGNEQYF. V is TRBV6-1 and J is TRBJ2-7; weak D call: TRBD1 (6 bases). With 4 bases removed from V and 5 bases from J, the gap between germline ends came to 9 bases. The CDR3 totals 12 residues. Germline V gene sequence: CDR1 MNHNS, CDR2 SASEGT.

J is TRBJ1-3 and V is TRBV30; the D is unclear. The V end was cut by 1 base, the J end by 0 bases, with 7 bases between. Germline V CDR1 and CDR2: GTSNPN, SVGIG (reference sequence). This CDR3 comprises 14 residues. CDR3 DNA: TGTGCCTGGAGTGCGGGGTACTCTGGAAACACCATATATTTT. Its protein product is CAWSAGYSGNTIYF.

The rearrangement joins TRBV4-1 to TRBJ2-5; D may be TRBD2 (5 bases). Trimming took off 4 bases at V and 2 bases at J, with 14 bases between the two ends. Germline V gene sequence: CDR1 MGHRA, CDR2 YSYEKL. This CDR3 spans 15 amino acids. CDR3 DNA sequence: TGCGCCAGCAGCCCGCGGACTTCTTTACAAGAGACCCAGTACTTC. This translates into CASSPRTSLQETQYF.

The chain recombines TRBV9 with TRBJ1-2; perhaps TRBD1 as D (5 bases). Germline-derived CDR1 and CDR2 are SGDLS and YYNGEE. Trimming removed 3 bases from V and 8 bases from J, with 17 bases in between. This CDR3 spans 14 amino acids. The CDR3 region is CASSAGDGFRGYTF. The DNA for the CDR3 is TGTGCCAGCAGCGCGGGGGACGGCTTTAGGGGCTACACCTTC. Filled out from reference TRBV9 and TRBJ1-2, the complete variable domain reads DSGVTQTPKHLITATGQRVTLRCSPRSGDLSVYWYQQSLDQGLQFLIQYYNGEERAKGNILERFSAQQFPDLHSELNLSSLELGDSALYFCASSAGDGFRGYTFGSGTRLTVV.

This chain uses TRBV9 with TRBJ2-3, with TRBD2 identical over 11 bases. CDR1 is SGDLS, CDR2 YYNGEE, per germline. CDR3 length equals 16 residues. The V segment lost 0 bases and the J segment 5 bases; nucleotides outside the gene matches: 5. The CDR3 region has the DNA TGTGCCAGCAGCGTAGATAGCGGGGGGGCCATAGATACGCAGTATTTT. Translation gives CASSVDSGGAIDTQYF.

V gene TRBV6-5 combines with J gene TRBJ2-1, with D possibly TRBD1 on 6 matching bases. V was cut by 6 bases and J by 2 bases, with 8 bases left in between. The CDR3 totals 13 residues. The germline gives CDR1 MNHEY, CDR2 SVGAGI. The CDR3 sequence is CASRWTAYNEQFF. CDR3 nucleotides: TGTGCCAGCAGATGGACAGCCTACAATGAGCAGTTCTTC.

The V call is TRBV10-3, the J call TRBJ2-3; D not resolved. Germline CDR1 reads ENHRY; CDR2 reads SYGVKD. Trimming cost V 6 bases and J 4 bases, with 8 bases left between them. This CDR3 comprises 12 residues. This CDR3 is CAISPESDTQYF. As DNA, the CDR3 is TGTGCCATCAGCCCGGAGTCAGATACGCAGTATTTT.